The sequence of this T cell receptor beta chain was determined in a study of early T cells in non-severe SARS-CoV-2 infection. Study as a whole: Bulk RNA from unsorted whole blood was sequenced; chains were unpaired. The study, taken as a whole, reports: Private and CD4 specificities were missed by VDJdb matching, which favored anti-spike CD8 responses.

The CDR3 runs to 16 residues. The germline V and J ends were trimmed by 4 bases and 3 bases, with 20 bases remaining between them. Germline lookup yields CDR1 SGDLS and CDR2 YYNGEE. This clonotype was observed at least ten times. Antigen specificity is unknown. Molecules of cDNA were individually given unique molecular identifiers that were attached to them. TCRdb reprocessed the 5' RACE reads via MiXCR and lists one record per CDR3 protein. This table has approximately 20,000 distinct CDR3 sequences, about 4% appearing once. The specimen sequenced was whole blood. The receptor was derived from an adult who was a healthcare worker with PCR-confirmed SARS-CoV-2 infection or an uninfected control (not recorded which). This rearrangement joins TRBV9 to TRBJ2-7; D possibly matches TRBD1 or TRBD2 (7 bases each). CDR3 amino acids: CASSPNPQGDYYEQYF. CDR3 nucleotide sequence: TGTGCCAGCAGCCCTAACCCCCAGGGGGACTACTACGAGCAGTACTTC.